Each of the 26 T cell receptor beta chains below was sequenced from the same sample in a study of T cells in Graves' hyperthyroidism and ophthalmopathy. RNA transcripts provided the source from which TCR beta CDR3 regions were amplified. A first-round RT-PCR of the TCR CDR3 used the HTBI primer set. Using its own MiXCR run on the multiplex PCR reads, TCRdb lists one record per CDR3 protein. The table lists about 480,000 distinct CDR3 sequences, around 24% of them singletons. Sequencing used blood. These receptors were taken from a woman aged 25 to 39 with Graves' ophthalmopathy.

The rearrangement uses TRBV30 and TRBJ2-7; TRBD2 is a possible D gene (6 bases). The CDR3 contains 13 residues. V was pared by 8 bases and J by 0 bases, with 14 bases between. The germline V gene has CDR1 GTSNPN and CDR2 SVGIG (reference sequence). The CDR3 DNA reads as TGTGCCCGGGTGACGGGAGTCTCCTACGAGCAGTACTTC. Translated, it gives CARVTGVSYEQYF.

This clonotype was seen many times. V and J are TRBV19 and TRBJ1-2, with D hard to call. The V end lost 9 bases, the J end lost 1 base, and 9 bases lay between the germline ends. Germline lookup yields CDR1 LNHDA and CDR2 SQIVND (reference sequence). The CDR3 runs 12 residues. The CDR3, as DNA: TGTGCCAGCAGACCTAATAACTATGGCTACACCTTC. Protein: CASRPNNYGYTF.

This clonotype was detected many times. The chain employs TRBV6-1 and TRBJ2-7; 7 bases are a match to TRBD1. Per germline, CDR1 MNHNS and CDR2 SASEGT. Trimming at V came to 1 base and at J to 4 bases, leaving 7 bases not matched to a gene. The CDR3 covers 15 residues. The DNA for the CDR3 is TGTGCCAGCAGTGAAGAAGGTTCGACAGGGTACGAGCAGTACTTC. Translating gives CASSEEGSTGYEQYF.

This clonotype has at least ten counts. This chain links TRBV28 with TRBJ2-7; 9 bases match TRBD1. Germline V CDR1 and CDR2: MDHEN, SYDVKM. The V and J ends lost 5 bases and 6 bases, in that order; junction bases with no gene match: 8. The CDR3 extends over 14 amino acids. The CDR3 loop reads CASSPGQGLLEQYF. CDR3 DNA sequence: TGTGCCAGCAGTCCGGGACAGGGTTTGCTCGAGCAGTACTTC.

Many counts were recorded for this clonotype. The chain has TRBV18 and TRBJ2-2, with a possible D match to TRBD1 (6 bases). V was trimmed by 5 bases and J by 5 bases, leaving 15 bases between them. Germline CDR1 KGHSH, CDR2 LQKENI. CDR3 size: 15 residues. This chain's CDR3 is CASSLYQGRTGELFF. The CDR3 coding sequence is TGTGCCAGCTCATTATACCAGGGGCGAACCGGGGAGCTGTTTTTT.

This chain uses TRBV7-9 with TRBJ2-7; a weak D match, TRBD1 (5 bases). The germline gives CDR1 SEHNR, CDR2 FQNEAQ (reference sequence). V was cut by 5 bases and J by 5 bases, with 13 bases left in between. The CDR3 covers 13 residues. CDR3: CASSKVREDEQYF. As DNA, the CDR3 is TGTGCCAGCAGCAAGGTCAGGGAAGACGAGCAGTACTTC.

This clonotype was found many times. The chain carries TRBV6-4 and TRBJ1-1, with D hard to call. This CDR3 is 13 amino acids long. Trimming left V 1 base short and J 5 bases short, with 8 bases between. CDR1 MRHNA and CDR2 SNTAGT come from the germline V gene. The CDR3: CASSDYGGTEAFF. CDR3 coding DNA: TGTGCCAGCAGTGACTATGGCGGGACTGAAGCTTTCTTT.

Only a few counts were recorded for this clonotype. The chain links TRBV10-3 to TRBJ2-5; TRBD2 matches 15 bases. Trimming at V came to 6 bases and at J to 5 bases, leaving 4 bases not matched to a gene. The V gene's germline CDR1 is ENHRY and CDR2 SYGVKD. CDR3 length: 15 residues. CDR3 coding DNA: TGTGCCATCAGCCTTGGGACTAGCGGGGGGGAGACCCAGTACTTC. It yields the protein CAISLGTSGGETQYF.

V is TRBV12-3 or TRBV12-4 and J is TRBJ1-6; D is perhaps TRBD1 (6 bases). The V gene lost 5 bases and the J gene lost 7 bases, with 15 bases spanning the gap. The CDR3 covers 15 residues. This CDR3 is CASSPPGEGNSPLHF. CDR3 DNA: TGTGCCAGCAGTCCCCCAGGGGAGGGAAATTCACCCCTCCACTTT.

This clonotype was counted ten times or more. The V and J genes are TRBV19 and TRBJ2-7; 7 positions agree with TRBD1. Trimming removed 4 bases from V and 4 bases from J; junction bases left unmatched: 7. The CDR3 sequence is 14 residues long. Germline CDR1 is LNHDA and CDR2 is SQIVND (reference sequence). CDR3: CASSTNLQGYEQYF. DNA for the CDR3: TGTGCCAGTAGTACCAATTTACAGGGGTACGAGCAGTACTTC.

This clonotype was counted many times. The V gene is TRBV12-3 or TRBV12-4, the J gene TRBJ2-2; perhaps TRBD2 as D (6 bases). V gave up 0 bases and J gave up 4 bases, with 9 bases separating them. CDR3 length: 15 residues. The CDR3 loop is CASSLAGGTTGELFF. DNA for the CDR3: TGTGCCAGCAGTTTAGCGGGGGGAACCACCGGGGAGCTGTTTTTT.

The table lists this clonotype with a few counts. The chain links TRBV28 to TRBJ2-7, with D hard to call. There are 14 residues in the CDR3. Germline V lookup: CDR1 MDHEN, CDR2 SYDVKM. V was pared by 8 bases and J by 2 bases, with 16 bases between. The CDR3 DNA is TGTGCCAGCGCCAGTGGCGGAATTACCTACGAGCAGTACTTC. The encoded protein is CASASGGITYEQYF. The variable domain in full, with the rest retrieved from reference TRBV28 and TRBJ2-7, is DVKVTQSSRYLVKRTGEKVFLECVQDMDHENMFWYRQDPGLGLRLIYFSYDVKMKEKGDIPEGYSVSREKKERFSLILESASTNQTSMYLCASASGGITYEQYFGPGTRLTVT.

The chain couples TRBV6-5 to TRBJ2-5; D tentatively fits TRBD1 or TRBD2 (6 bases each). The CDR3 is 13 amino acids. Germline assignment: CDR1 MNHEY and CDR2 SVGAGI. As DNA, the CDR3 is TGTCCAGCAGTTACAAGGGGGGAAGAGACCCAGTACTTC. Translation gives CPAVTRGEETQYF.

The sample holds many counts of this clonotype. The chain has TRBV7-3 and TRBJ2-2; TRBD2 aligns across 11 bases. Germline lookup yields CDR1 SGHTA and CDR2 FQGTGA. The V gene end was trimmed by 6 bases and the J gene end by 7 bases; junction bases not matched to a gene: 4. The CDR3 spans 14 residues. CDR3 amino acids: CASSSGGAGGELFF. CDR3 nucleotide sequence: TGTGCCAGCAGTAGCGGGGGGGCCGGCGGGGAGCTGTTTTTT.

This clonotype was found many times. The rearrangement joins TRBV11-2 to TRBJ1-2; tentative D call: TRBD1 (5 bases). From germline, CDR1 is SGHAT and CDR2 FQNNGV. This CDR3 contains 15 residues. Between the trimmed V and J ends, which lost 0 bases and 4 bases, there was a span of 12 bases. CDR3 nucleotide sequence: TGTGCCAGCAGCTTAGAGTCGGGGCCCATCTATGGCTACACCTTC. Residues: CASSLESGPIYGYTF. The full variable domain, completed using reference TRBV11-2 and TRBJ1-2, is EAGVAQSPRYKIIEKRQSVAFWCNPISGHATLYWYQQILGQGPKLLIQFQNNGVVDDSQLPKDRFSAERLKGVDSTLKIQPAKLEDSAVYLCASSLESGPIYGYTFGSGTRLTVV.

This clonotype was seen just once. The chain couples TRBV19 to TRBJ2-5; the D gene could be TRBD1 or TRBD2 (6 bases each). CDR3 size: 16 residues. The germline CDR1 and CDR2 sequences are LNHDA and SQIVND (reference sequence). Trimming took 3 bases from V and 5 from J, leaving 19 bases between them. The CDR3: CASSIGGITQGETQYF. CDR3 nucleotides: TGTGCCAGTAGTATTGGCGGGATAACCCAGGGGGAGACCCAGTACTTC.

This clonotype was detected many times. CDR3 protein: CASSLWDGPSGNTIYF. CDR3 coding DNA: TGTGCCAGCAGCTTATGGGACGGACCATCTGGAAACACCATATATTTT. The chain links TRBV7-6 to TRBJ1-3, with a possible D match to TRBD1 (5 bases). Per germline, CDR1 SGHVS and CDR2 FNYEAQ. Deletions cut 2 bases from V and 1 base from J, with 12 bases between. This CDR3 has 16 residues.

This chain uses TRBV7-2 with TRBJ1-6; D gene ambiguous. Between the trimmed V and J ends, which lost 6 bases and 10 bases, there was a span of 16 bases. The CDR3 covers 14 residues. Germline assignment: CDR1 SGHTA and CDR2 FQGNSA. The chain's CDR3 is CASRAGSLESPLHF. Written as DNA, the CDR3 is TGTGCCAGCAGGGCGGGGTCCTTGGAGTCACCCCTCCACTTT.

This clonotype was observed at least ten times. The chain recombines TRBV12-3 or TRBV12-4 with TRBJ1-3, with 7 positions matching TRBD1. This CDR3 has 14 residues. Trimming cost V 5 bases and J 6 bases; bases outside gene matches: 7. For the CDR3, the DNA is TGTGCCAGCAGTCGACAGGGATCCTCAAACACCATATATTTT. Translation: CASSRQGSSNTIYF.

This clonotype was detected many times. This chain joins TRBV28 and TRBJ1-5; no reliable D call. The CDR3 is 14 amino acids. The V end was cut by 4 bases, the J end by 0 bases, with 7 bases between. Germline-derived CDR1 and CDR2 are MDHEN and SYDVKM. CDR3: CASSSGISNQPQHF. CDR3 sequence (DNA): TGTGCCAGCAGTTCAGGAATTAGCAATCAGCCCCAGCATTTT.

This clonotype was observed at least ten times. V is TRBV2 and J is TRBJ1-3, with no clear D. Per germline, CDR1 SNHLY and CDR2 FYNNEI. V was pared by 3 bases and J by 0 bases, with 9 bases between. This CDR3 has 15 residues. The CDR3 DNA is TGTGCCAGCAGTGATGGGCGCTCCTCTGGAAACACCATATATTTT. It codes for CASSDGRSSGNTIYF.

This clonotype showed up many times. The V gene is TRBV7-2, the J gene TRBJ2-4; 9 bases are a match to TRBD1. V dropped 5 bases and J dropped 8; count of bases not matched to a gene: 13. This CDR3 is built from 16 residues. Germline CDR1 reads SGHTA; CDR2 reads FQGNSA. CDR3 in DNA: TGTGCCAGCAGCGTTCAGGCCGGGACAGGGAAGGACATTCAGTACTTC. Translating gives CASSVQAGTGKDIQYF.

This clonotype has just a few counts. The genes are TRBV3-1 and TRBJ2-5; 7 positions agree with TRBD2. V lost 0 bases, J lost 0 bases, and 7 bases stayed unmatched. CDR3 length: 17 amino acids. Germline CDR1 LGHDT, CDR2 YNNKEL (reference sequence). CDR3 DNA sequence: TGTGCCAGCAGCCAAGAGGAGCTAGCGGAATACCAAGAGACCCAGTACTTC. This translates into CASSQEELAEYQETQYF.

This chain connects TRBV28 to TRBJ1-2, with D maybe TRBD1 (6 bases). The CDR3 has 12 amino acids. The germline CDR1 and CDR2 sequences are MDHEN and SYDVKM. The CDR3 DNA reads TGTGCGGGTAGGGGGGAGAACTATGGCTACACCTTC. It codes for CAGRGENYGYTF.

This clonotype was counted ten times or more. The CDR3 reads CASSLQPGPTYEQYF. CDR3 sequence (DNA): TGTGCCAGCAGCTTACAACCGGGCCCGACCTACGAGCAGTACTTC. V and J are TRBV7-8 and TRBJ2-7; D unclear. Looked up from germline, CDR1 is SGHVS and CDR2 is FQNEAQ. Between the trimmed V and J ends, which lost 2 bases and 2 bases, there was a span of 13 bases. This CDR3 is 15 amino acids long.

The table lists this clonotype with many counts. V and J are TRBV12-3 or TRBV12-4 and TRBJ2-7; TRBD1 is a possible D gene (5 bases). Trimming removed 5 bases from V and 1 base from J, with 9 bases in between. The CDR3 contains 13 residues. CDR3 DNA: TGTGCCAGCAGTCTCAGGGCGTCCTACGAGCAGTACTTC. Translating gives CASSLRASYEQYF.